This T cell receptor (beta chain) was documented in a study of beta chain features in type 1 diabetes. Broader study findings: Across patients, naive, central memory and Treg TCRB repertoires exhibited apparently greater similarity than was observed across healthy donors. Type 1 diabetes patients had TCRB CDR3s that were shorter (moderately but significantly so) in all four CD4+ subsets.

CDR1 and CDR2 from the germline V gene are SEHNR and FQNEAQ (reference sequence). V trimming: 8 bases; J trimming: 8 bases; junction bases outside the gene matches: 12. The CDR3 sequence is 14 residues long. Isolated RNA was reverse transcribed in full, so expressed TCRB transcripts were sequenced. Method: immunoSEQ multiplex PCR; TCRdb's copy keeps in-frame clones and lacks some. Counted here are about 700,000 clones, about an eighth occurring once; the ten biggest clones make up 0.022%. Cell sorting via CD45RO/CCR7/CD25/CD127/CD95/CD27 was performed to obtain CD4+ naive, central memory, regulatory and stem cell-like memory cells. Purities over 98% were achieved in all sorted populations. As regards this clone: Its specificity is unknown.

This receptor was taken from a man younger than 35 with type 1 diabetes. Sequenced: naive CD4+ T cells from blood. The chain employs TRBV7-9 and TRBJ2-3; TRBD2 matches 8 bases. The CDR3 DNA sequence: TGTGCCAGCCGCGTGGGGGTGGCGGGAGGTACGCAGTATTTT. Its translation is CASRVGVAGGTQYF.